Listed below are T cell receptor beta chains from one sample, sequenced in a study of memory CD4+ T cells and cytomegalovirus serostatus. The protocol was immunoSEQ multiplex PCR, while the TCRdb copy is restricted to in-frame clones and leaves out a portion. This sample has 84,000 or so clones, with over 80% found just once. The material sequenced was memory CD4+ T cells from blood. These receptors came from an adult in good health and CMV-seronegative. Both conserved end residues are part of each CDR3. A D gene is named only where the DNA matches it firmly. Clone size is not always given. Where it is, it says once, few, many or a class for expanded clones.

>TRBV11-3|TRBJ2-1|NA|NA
TGTGCCAGCAGCTCGACAGGAGGGGATACCTACAATGAGCAGTTCTTC
CASSSTGGDTYNEQFF
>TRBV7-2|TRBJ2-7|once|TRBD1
TGTGCCAGCAGCATTGGACAGGCCACCCCCTACGAGCAGTACTTC
CASSIGQATPYEQYF
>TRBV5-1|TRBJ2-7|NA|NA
TGCGCCAGCAGCTTGGCCGGGGCGGGGTTCTCCTACGAGCAGTACTTC
CASSLAGAGFSYEQYF
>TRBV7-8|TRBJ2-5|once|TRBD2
TGTGCCAGCAGCGGAGGGGCTAGCGGGGGAGGGGAGACCCAGTACTTC
CASSGGASGGGETQYF
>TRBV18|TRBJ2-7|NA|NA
TGTGCCAGCTCACCACAGGATCTGGGCGAGCAGTACTTC
CASSPQDLGEQYF
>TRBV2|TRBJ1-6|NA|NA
TGTGCCAGCAGTGTCATGGGCGGGGGTAATTCACCCCTCCACTTT
CASSVMGGGNSPLHF
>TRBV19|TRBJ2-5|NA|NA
TGTGCCAGTAGTGTCGGGCAAGAGACCCAGTACTTC
CASSVGQETQYF
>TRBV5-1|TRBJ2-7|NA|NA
TGCGCCAGCAGCTTGGGACTGAAGACCGCGTCCTACGAGCAGTACTTC
CASSLGLKTASYEQYF
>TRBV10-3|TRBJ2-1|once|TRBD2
TGTGCCATCAGTGAGTCTATCGGGGGGGCTAGCTCCTACAATGAGCAGTTCTTC
CAISESIGGASSYNEQFF
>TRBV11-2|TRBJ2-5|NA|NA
TGTGCCAGCAGCTTACCAGGGGAGACCCAGTACTTC
CASSLPGETQYF
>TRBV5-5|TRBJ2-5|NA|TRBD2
TGTGCCAGCAGCTTAGTTAGCGGGGGGGAAGAGACCCAGTACTTC
CASSLVSGGEETQYF
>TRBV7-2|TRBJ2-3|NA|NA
TGTGCCAGCAGCGCCGGGCTATCTACAGATACGCAGTATTTT
CASSAGLSTDTQYF
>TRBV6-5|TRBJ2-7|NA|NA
TGTGCCAGCAGTTACTCGGGAGGACGGAGCTCCTACGAGCAGTACTTC
CASSYSGGRSSYEQYF
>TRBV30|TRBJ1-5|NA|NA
TGTGCCTGGAGGCCGGCGGGAGGCCAGCCCCAGCATTTT
CAWRPAGGQPQHF
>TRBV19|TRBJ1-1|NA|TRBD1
TGTGCCAGTAGTAGGGGACAGGGGAACACTGAAGCTTTCTTT
CASSRGQGNTEAFF
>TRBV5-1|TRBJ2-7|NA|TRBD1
TGCGCCAGCAGCGCCGGGACAGGGTTATTTTACGAGCAGTACTTC
CASSAGTGLFYEQYF
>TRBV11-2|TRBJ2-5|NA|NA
TGTGCCAGCTCCCCCCGCCTCCAAGAGACCCAGTACTTC
CASSPRLQETQYF
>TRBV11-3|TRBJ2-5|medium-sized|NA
TGTGCCAGCAGCTTAGGGTCCAGTCGAGAGACCCAGTACTTC
CASSLGSSRETQYF
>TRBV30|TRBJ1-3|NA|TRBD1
TGTGCCTGGAGTGAAGCAGGGGGCTACACCATATATTTT
CAWSEAGGYTIYF
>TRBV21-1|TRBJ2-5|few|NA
TGTGCCAGCAGCCCTGGGGGTCAAGTCTCGACCCAGTACTTC
CASSPGGQVSTQYF
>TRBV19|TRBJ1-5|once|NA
TGTGCCAGTACTAATCGGCAGGGCAATCAGCCCCAGCATTTT
CASTNRQGNQPQHF
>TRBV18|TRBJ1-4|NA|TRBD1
TGTGCCAGCTCTCTGGGACAGGGTGATGAAAAACTGTTTTTT
CASSLGQGDEKLFF
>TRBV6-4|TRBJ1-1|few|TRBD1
TGTGCCAGCAGACAGCACCAGGGGGACACTGAAGCTTTCTTT
CASRQHQGDTEAFF
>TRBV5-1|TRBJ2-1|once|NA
TGCGCCAGCAGCTTGGCCCCGGCCGCCCAAAACAATGAGCAGTTCTTC
CASSLAPAAQNNEQFF
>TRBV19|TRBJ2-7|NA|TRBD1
TGTGCCAGTAGTACCGTGGGGGGACAGGCCTTTGTTCAGCAGTACTTC
CASSTVGGQAFVQQYF
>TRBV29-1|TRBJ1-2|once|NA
TGCAGCGTTGAGGTGGTCTCAGCGGGGGGTGGCTACACCTTC
CSVEVVSAGGGYTF
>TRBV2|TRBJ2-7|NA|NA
TGTGCCAGCAGTGAAGTCCCCCACGAGCAGTACTTC
CASSEVPHEQYF
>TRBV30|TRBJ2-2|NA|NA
TGTGCCTGGAGTCCCGCCAATAGAAACACCGGGGAGCTGTTTTTT
CAWSPANRNTGELFF
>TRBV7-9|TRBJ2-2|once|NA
TGTGCCAGCAGGATAGGGGCCGGGGACACGAACACCGGGGAGCTGTTTTTT
CASRIGAGDTNTGELFF
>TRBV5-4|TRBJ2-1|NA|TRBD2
TGTGCCAGCAGCAGGACTAGCGGGGGGGGGTACAATGAGCAGTTCTTC
CASSRTSGGGYNEQFF
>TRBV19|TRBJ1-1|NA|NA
TGTGCCAGTGTAGCGCGCAGCCCGAATGCTGAGGCTTTCTTT
CASVARSPNAEAFF
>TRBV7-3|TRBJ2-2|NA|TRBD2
TGTGCCAGCAGCTTAACCGGGGGGGCCGTCACCGGGGAGCTGTTTTTT
CASSLTGGAVTGELFF
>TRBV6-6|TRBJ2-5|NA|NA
TGTGCCAGCAGTTACTCGTTGGATAGCTTGGAGACCCAGTACTTC
CASSYSLDSLETQYF
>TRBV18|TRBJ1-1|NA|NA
TGTGCCAGCTCACGGGACCTCCAGGAAACTGAAGCTTTCTTT
CASSRDLQETEAFF
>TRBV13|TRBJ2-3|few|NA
TGTGCCAGCAGCTTAGGCGCCAGGGGAGATACGCAGTATTTT
CASSLGARGDTQYF
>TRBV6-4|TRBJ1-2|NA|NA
TGTGCCAGCAGTGACTCTGCGGGCAGGGACTATGGCTACACCTTC
CASSDSAGRDYGYTF
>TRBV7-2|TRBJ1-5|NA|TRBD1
TGTGCCAGCAGCTTAGGGGACAGATATCAGCCCCAGCATTTT
CASSLGDRYQPQHF
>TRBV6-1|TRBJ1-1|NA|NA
TGTGCCAGCAGTGAAGGTGAGGGTTGGAACACTGAAGCTTTCTTT
CASSEGEGWNTEAFF
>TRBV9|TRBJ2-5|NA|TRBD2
TGTGCCAGCAGCCCCCGACTAGCGGGGGGCCTAGGGGAGACCCAGTACTTC
CASSPRLAGGLGETQYF
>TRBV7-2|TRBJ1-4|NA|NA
TGTGCCAGCAGCTTAGGAGGACAGAGTTCGAGAAAACTGTTTTTT
CASSLGGQSSRKLFF
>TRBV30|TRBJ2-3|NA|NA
TGTGCCTGGAGTGTAGAGTATACGCAGTATTTT
CAWSVEYTQYF
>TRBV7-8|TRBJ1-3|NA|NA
TGTGCCAGCAGCTTAGCCCAGGAGGGAGGGGACTCTGGAAACACCATATATTTT
CASSLAQEGGDSGNTIYF
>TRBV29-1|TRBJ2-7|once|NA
TGCAGCGTTGAAGGGGCCCTCCACGAGCAGTACTTC
CSVEGALHEQYF
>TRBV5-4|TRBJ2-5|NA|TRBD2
TGTGCCAGCAGCCTAGCGGGACTTCCGAGTGGGCCCCAGTACTTC
CASSLAGLPSGPQYF
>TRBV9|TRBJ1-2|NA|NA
TGTGCCAGCACCCCTGTTCCCTCGTATGGCTACACCTTC
CASTPVPSYGYTF
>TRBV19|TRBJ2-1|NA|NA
TGTGCCAGTAGTATCCATTACAATGAGCAGTTCTTC
CASSIHYNEQFF
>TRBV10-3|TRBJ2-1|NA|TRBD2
TGTGCCATCAGTGGCGGGGGGGCGGATCATGAGCAGTTCTTC
CAISGGGADHEQFF
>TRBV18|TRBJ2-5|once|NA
TGTGCCAGCTCACCAGATCAGGAGACCCAGTACTTC
CASSPDQETQYF
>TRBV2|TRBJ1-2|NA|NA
TGTGCCAGCAGTGAATCCCTGGGCTATGGCTACACCTTC
CASSESLGYGYTF
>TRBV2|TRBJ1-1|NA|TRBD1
TGTGCCAGAGGGACAGGGGGTTCGACTTTCTTT
CARGTGGSTFF
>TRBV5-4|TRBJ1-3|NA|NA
TGTGCCAGCAGCAACGGACAGAGCTCTGGAAACACCATATATTTT
CASSNGQSSGNTIYF
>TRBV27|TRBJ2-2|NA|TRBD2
TGTGCCAGCAGTCCTTGGACTAGCGGGGGGGCCGGGGAGCTGTTTTTT
CASSPWTSGGAGELFF
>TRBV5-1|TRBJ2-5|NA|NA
TGCGCCAGCAGCTTGGCCACGCAAACCGGGACACAGAACTTC
CASSLATQTGTQNF